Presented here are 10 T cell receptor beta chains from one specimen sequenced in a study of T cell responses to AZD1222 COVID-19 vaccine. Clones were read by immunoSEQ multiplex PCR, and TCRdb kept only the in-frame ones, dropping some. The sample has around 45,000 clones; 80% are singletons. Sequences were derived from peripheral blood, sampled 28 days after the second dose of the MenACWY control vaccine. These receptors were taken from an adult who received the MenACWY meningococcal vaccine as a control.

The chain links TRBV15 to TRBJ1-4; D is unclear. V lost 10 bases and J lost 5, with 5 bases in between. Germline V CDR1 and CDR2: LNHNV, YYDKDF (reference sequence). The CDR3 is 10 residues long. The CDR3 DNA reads TGTGCCAACACAAATGAAAAACTGTTTTTT. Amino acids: CANTNEKLFF.

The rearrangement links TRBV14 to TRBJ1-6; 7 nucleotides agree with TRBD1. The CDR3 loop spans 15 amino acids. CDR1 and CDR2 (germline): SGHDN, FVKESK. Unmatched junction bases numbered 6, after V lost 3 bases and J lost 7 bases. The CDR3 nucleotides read TGTGCCAGCAGCCAGACGGGACAGAGAAATTCACCCCTCCACTTT. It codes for CASSQTGQRNSPLHF.

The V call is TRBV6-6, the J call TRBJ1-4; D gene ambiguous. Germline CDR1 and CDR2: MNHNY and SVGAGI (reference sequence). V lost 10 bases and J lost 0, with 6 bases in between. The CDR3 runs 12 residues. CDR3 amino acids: CATWSTNEKLFF. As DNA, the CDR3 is TGTGCCACCTGGTCAACTAATGAAAAACTGTTTTTT.

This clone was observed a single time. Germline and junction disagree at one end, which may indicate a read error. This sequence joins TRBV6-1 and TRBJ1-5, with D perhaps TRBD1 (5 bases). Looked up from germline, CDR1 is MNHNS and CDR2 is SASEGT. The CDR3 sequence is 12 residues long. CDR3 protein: CASSEREGTPPF. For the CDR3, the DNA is TGTGCCAGCAGTGAACGCGAGGGGACCCCCCCATTT.

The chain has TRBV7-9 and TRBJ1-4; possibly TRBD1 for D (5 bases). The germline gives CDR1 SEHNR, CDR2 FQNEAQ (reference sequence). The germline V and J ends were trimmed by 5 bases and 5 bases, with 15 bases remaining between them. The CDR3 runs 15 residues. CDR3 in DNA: TGTGCCAGCAGCCTGGGGACGGACTCCAATGAAAAACTGTTTTTT. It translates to CASSLGTDSNEKLFF. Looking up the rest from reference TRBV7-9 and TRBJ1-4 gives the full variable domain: DTGVSQNPRHKITKRGQNVTFRCDPISEHNRLYWYRQTLGQGPEFLTYFQNEAQLEKSRLLSDRFSAERPKGSFSTLEIQRTEQGDSAMYLCASSLGTDSNEKLFFGSGTQLSVL.

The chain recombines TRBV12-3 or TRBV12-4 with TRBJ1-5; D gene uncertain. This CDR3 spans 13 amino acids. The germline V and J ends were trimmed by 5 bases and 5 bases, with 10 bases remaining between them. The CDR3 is CASSPSRDQPQHF. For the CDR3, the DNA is TGTGCCAGCAGTCCCAGTAGGGATCAGCCCCAGCATTTT.

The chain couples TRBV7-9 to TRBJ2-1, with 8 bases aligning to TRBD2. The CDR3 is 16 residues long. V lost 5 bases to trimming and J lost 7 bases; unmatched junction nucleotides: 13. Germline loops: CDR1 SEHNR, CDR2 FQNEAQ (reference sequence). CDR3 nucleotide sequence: TGTGCCAGCAGCCAGCGGCGGGGGGCCCGGGGGAATGAGCAGTTCTTC. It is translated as CASSQRRGARGNEQFF.

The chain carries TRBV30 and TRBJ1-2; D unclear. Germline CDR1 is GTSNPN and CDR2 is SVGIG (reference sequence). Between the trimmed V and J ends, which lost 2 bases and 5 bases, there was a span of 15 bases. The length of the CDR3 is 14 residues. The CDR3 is CAWSLSGGFYGYTF. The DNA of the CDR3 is TGTGCCTGGAGTTTGAGCGGAGGGTTTTATGGCTACACCTTC.

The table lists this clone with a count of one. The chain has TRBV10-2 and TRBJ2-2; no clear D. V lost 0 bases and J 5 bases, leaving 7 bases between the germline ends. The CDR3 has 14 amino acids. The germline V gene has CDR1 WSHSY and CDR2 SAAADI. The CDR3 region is CASSESEETGELFF. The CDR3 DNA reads TGCGCCAGCAGTGAGTCTGAGGAAACCGGGGAGCTGTTTTTT.

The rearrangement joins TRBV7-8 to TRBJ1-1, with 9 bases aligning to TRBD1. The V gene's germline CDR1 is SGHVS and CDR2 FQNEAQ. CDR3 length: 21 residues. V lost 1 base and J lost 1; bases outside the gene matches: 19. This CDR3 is CASSLGTGTGNLIGENTEAFF. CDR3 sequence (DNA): TGTGCCAGCAGCTTAGGGACCGGGACAGGGAATTTGATAGGGGAGAACACTGAAGCTTTCTTT.